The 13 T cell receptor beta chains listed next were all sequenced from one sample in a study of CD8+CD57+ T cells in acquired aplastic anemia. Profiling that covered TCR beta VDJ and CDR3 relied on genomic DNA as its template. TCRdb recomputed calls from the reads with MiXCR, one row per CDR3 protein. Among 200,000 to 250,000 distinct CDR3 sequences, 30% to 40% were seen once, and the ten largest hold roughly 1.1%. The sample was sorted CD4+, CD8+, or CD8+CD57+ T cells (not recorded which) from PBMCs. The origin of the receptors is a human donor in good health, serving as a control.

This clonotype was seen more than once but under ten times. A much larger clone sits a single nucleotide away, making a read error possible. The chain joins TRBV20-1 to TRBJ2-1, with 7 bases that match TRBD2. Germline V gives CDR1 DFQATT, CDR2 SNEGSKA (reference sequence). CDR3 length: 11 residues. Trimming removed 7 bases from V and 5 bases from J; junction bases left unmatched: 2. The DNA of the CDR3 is TGCAGTGGTCGGGGGGACAATGAGCAGTTCTTC. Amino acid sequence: CSGRGDNEQFF.

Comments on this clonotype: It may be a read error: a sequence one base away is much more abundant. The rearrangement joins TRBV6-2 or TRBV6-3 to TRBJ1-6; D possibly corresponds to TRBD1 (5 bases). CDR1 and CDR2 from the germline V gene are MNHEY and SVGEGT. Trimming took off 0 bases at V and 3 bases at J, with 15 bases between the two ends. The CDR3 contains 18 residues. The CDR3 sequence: CASSYSIVRGLYNSPLHF. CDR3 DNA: TGTGCCAGCAGTTACTCGATAGTTAGGGGCCTCTATAATTCACCCCTCCACTTT.

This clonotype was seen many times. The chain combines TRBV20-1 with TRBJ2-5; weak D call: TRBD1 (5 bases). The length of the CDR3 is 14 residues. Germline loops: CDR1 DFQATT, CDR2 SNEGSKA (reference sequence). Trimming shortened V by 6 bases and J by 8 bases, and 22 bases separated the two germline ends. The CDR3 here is CSAQTRQSKNTQYF. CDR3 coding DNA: TGCAGTGCCCAAACCCGACAGTCCAAGAATACCCAGTACTTC.

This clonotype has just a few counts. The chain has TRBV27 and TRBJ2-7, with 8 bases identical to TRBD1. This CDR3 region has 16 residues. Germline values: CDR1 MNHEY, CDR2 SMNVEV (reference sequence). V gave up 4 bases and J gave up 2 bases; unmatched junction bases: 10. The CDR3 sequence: CASSSDLGQGPYEQYF. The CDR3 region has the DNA TGTGCCAGCAGTTCTGACCTAGGACAGGGCCCCTACGAGCAGTACTTC.

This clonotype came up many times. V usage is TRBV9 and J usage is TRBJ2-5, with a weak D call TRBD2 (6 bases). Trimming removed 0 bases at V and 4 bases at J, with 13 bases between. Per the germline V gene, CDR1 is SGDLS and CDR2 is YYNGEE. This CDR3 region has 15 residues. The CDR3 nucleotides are TGTGCCAGCAGCGTAGGAGGAGGGCAGCTAGAGACCCAGTACTTC. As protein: CASSVGGGQLETQYF.

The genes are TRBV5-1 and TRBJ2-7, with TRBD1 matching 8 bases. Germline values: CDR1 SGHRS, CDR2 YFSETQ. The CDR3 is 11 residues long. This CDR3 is CANRGTYEQYF. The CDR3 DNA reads TGCGCAAACAGGGGGACCTACGAGCAGTACTTC.

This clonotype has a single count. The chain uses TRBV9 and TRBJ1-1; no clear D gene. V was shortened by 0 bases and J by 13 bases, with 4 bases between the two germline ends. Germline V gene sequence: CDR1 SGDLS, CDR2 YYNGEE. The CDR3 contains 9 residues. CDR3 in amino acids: CASSVEVFF. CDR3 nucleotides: TGTGCCAGCAGCGTAGAGGTTTTCTTT.

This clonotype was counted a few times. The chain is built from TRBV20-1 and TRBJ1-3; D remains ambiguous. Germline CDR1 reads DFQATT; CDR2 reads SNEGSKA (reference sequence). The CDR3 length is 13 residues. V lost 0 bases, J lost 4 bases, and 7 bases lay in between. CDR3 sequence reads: CSARELAGNTIYF. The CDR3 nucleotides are TGCAGTGCTAGAGAGCTTGCCGGAAACACCATATATTTT.

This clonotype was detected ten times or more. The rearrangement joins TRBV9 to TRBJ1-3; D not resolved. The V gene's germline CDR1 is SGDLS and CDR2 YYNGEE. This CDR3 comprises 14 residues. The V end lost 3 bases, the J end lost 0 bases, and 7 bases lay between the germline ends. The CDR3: CASSGQYSGNTIYF. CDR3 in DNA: TGTGCCAGCAGCGGCCAATACTCTGGAAACACCATATATTTT.

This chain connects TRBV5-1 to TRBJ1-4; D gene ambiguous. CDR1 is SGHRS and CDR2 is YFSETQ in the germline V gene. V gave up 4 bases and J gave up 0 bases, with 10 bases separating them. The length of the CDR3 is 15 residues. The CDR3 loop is CASSRDTSTNEKLFF. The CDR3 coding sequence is TGCGCCAGCAGCCGAGACACGTCAACTAATGAAAAACTGTTTTTT.

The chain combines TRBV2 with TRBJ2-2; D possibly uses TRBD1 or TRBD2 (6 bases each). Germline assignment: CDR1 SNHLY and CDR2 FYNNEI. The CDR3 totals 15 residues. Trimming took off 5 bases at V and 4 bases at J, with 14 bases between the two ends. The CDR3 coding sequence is TGTGCCAGCAGTTTACGGGGGCGTAGCACCGGGGAGCTGTTTTTT. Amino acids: CASSLRGRSTGELFF.

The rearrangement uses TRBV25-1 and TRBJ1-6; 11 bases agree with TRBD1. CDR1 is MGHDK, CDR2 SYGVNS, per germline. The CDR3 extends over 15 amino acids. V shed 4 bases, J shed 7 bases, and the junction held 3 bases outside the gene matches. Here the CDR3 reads CASSVRDRGNSPLHF. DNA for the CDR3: TGTGCCAGCAGTGTCCGGGACAGGGGGAATTCACCCCTCCACTTT.

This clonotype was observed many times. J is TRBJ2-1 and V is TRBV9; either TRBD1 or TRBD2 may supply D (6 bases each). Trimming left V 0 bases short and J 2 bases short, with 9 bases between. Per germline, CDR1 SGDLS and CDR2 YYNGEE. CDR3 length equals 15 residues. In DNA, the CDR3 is TGTGCCAGCAGCGTAGATGGGGGGCCCTACAATGAGCAGTTCTTC. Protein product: CASSVDGGPYNEQFF.